This entry is about one T cell receptor beta chain. Primed by a sample-barcoded 5' primer and a J-beta primer mix, a second PCR proceeded for about 7 to 11 cycles. TCRdb re-called the 5' RACE reads with MiXCR, one entry per CDR3 protein. This table holds hundreds of thousands of distinct CDR3 sequences, around 32% found once. Peripheral blood was drawn, approximately 9.4 milliliters per donor. In germline, CDR1 is SGHNT, CDR2 YYREEE (reference sequence). V was pared by 3 bases and J by 4 bases, with 6 bases of the junction left unmatched. The CDR3 spans 14 residues. The sample is drawn from a study of blood T cells in healthy people across ages.

The chain is built from TRBV5-4 and TRBJ1-1; 7 positions match TRBD1. The material sequenced was blood. This receptor was obtained from a woman older than 75 in good health. The DNA for the CDR3 is TGTGCCAGCAGCTCCCACAGGGGAGTCACTGAAGCTTTCTTT. The encoded protein is CASSSHRGVTEAFF.